The 31 T cell receptor beta chains presented below share a single source sample, sequenced in a study of monozygotic twins with cystic fibrosis. Method: immunoSEQ multiplex PCR; TCRdb's copy keeps in-frame clones and lacks some. Of under 11,000 clones listed, roughly 96% are singletons. What was sequenced was blood. The receptors come from a boy younger than 18 with cystic fibrosis.

The chain joins TRBV5-1 to TRBJ2-7; unclear D gene. V dropped 10 bases and J dropped 2 bases, with 16 bases sitting between them. The CDR3 extends over 13 amino acids. The germline CDR1 and CDR2 sequences are SGHRS and YFSETQ. CDR3 amino acids: CACGRQDPYEQYF. The CDR3 bases are TGCGCCTGCGGACGCCAGGACCCCTACGAGCAGTACTTC.

The J gene is TRBJ1-5, the V gene TRBV7-9; D call uncertain. V dropped 3 bases and J dropped 3 bases, with 9 bases sitting between them. Germline loops: CDR1 SEHNR, CDR2 FQNEAQ (reference sequence). The CDR3 length is 14 residues. CDR3 loop: CASSLGQDNQPQHF. In nucleotides, the CDR3 is TGTGCCAGCAGCTTGGGTCAGGACAATCAGCCCCAGCATTTT. Based on the CDR3 plus reference TRBV7-9 and TRBJ1-5, the full variable domain is DTGVSQNPRHKITKRGQNVTFRCDPISEHNRLYWYRQTLGQGPEFLTYFQNEAQLEKSRLLSDRFSAERPKGSFSTLEIQRTEQGDSAMYLCASSLGQDNQPQHFGDGTRLSIL.

This clone was detected once. The chain carries TRBV19 and TRBJ2-7, with D tentatively TRBD1 or TRBD2 (5 bases each). The length of the CDR3 is 12 residues. The germline V gene has CDR1 LNHDA and CDR2 SQIVND (reference sequence). The V end was cut by 10 bases, the J end by 7 bases, with 17 bases between. CDR3 in DNA: TGTGCCACCTCAGGGAGCAGGAAAGAGCAGTACTTC. Translated: CATSGSRKEQYF.

The chain employs TRBV4-3 and TRBJ2-1, with 8 bases identical to TRBD2. Unmatched junction bases numbered 3, after V lost 0 bases and J lost 5 bases. The CDR3 spans 15 residues. Germline V gene lookup returns CDR1 LGHNA and CDR2 YSLEER. CDR3 loop: CASSQDRLANNEQFF. The DNA of the CDR3 is TGCGCCAGCAGCCAAGATAGACTAGCGAACAATGAGCAGTTCTTC.

The chain uses TRBV4-3 and TRBJ2-1; D is uncertain. Between the trimmed V and J ends, which lost 1 base and 7 bases, there was a span of 17 bases. This CDR3 has 16 amino acids. Looked up from germline, CDR1 is LGHNA and CDR2 is YSLEER. DNA for the CDR3: TGCGCCAGCAGCCAAGTACTTAGCACAAGGAAGAATGAGCAGTTCTTC. Its protein product is CASSQVLSTRKNEQFF.

This chain joins TRBV14 and TRBJ1-1, with 7 positions matching TRBD1. V trimming: 4 bases; J trimming: 6 bases; junction bases outside the gene matches: 14. This CDR3 has 16 amino acids. CDR1 is SGHDN and CDR2 is FVKESK in the germline V gene. The CDR3 spells CASSPPLGQLIPEAFF. For the CDR3, the DNA is TGTGCCAGCAGCCCCCCTCTGGGACAGTTGATCCCTGAAGCTTTCTTT.

The V gene is TRBV7-9, the J gene TRBJ1-3, with D hard to call. Per the germline V gene, CDR1 is SEHNR and CDR2 is FQNEAQ (reference sequence). V lost 0 bases and J lost 0, with 6 bases in between. The CDR3 covers 15 residues. The CDR3 DNA sequence: TGTGCCAGCAGCTTAGCAGCTATCTCTGGAAACACCATATATTTT. Its protein product is CASSLAAISGNTIYF.

The CDR3 loop is CASTKSPGFEAFF. The CDR3 DNA reads as TGTGCCAGCACCAAAAGCCCCGGATTTGAAGCTTTCTTT. V is TRBV6-1 and J is TRBJ1-1; D not certain. CDR1 and CDR2 (germline): MNHNS, SASEGT. The CDR3 loop spans 13 amino acids. V was shortened by 7 bases and J by 7 bases, with 16 bases between the two germline ends.

V is TRBV9 and J is TRBJ2-3; 7 bases line up with TRBD2. The CDR3 is 16 amino acids. Trimming took 0 bases from V and 0 from J; bases not matched to a gene: 4. In germline, CDR1 is SGDLS, CDR2 YYNGEE. DNA for the CDR3: TGTGCCAGCAGCGTAGAGCCAGCGGGGAGCACAGATACGCAGTATTTT. It specifies CASSVEPAGSTDTQYF.

In DNA form, the CDR3 reads TGTGCCAGCCCAAGAACAGGTTACAATGAGCAGTTCTTC. Protein sequence: CASPRTGYNEQFF. This chain connects TRBV2 to TRBJ2-1; a weak D match, TRBD1 (5 bases). The CDR3 runs 13 residues. Germline V gene lookup returns CDR1 SNHLY and CDR2 FYNNEI. Trimming took 8 bases from V and 4 from J, leaving 12 bases between them.

The chain couples TRBV19 to TRBJ1-4; perhaps TRBD1 as D (5 bases). V lost 3 bases and J 6 bases, leaving 11 bases between the germline ends. Germline V gives CDR1 LNHDA, CDR2 SQIVND (reference sequence). This CDR3 is built from 14 residues. The CDR3 DNA sequence: TGTGCCAGTAGTATCCGGGACGGCTATGAAAAACTGTTTTTT. As protein: CASSIRDGYEKLFF.

The V call is TRBV27, the J call TRBJ2-2; D gene uncertain. The V end was cut by 6 bases, the J end by 6 bases, with 8 bases between. In germline, CDR1 is MNHEY, CDR2 SMNVEV (reference sequence). This CDR3 region has 12 residues. CDR3 protein: CASSSPSGELFF. CDR3 nucleotides: TGTGCCAGCAGCTCTCCCTCCGGGGAGCTGTTTTTT.

This chain links TRBV4-1 with TRBJ2-7; 7 nucleotides match TRBD2. The CDR3 consists of 17 residues. Germline loops: CDR1 MGHRA, CDR2 YSYEKL. Losses at the gene ends were 2 bases for V and 7 bases for J; bases not matched to a gene: 17. CDR3 loop: CASSQPGRGTEYVEQYF. DNA of the CDR3: TGCGCCAGCAGCCAACCCGGGCGGGGGACCGAGTACGTAGAGCAGTACTTC.

This rearrangement joins TRBV4-1 to TRBJ1-5, with TRBD1 matching 7 bases. Germline lookup yields CDR1 MGHRA and CDR2 YSYEKL. This CDR3 comprises 20 residues. V was pared by 4 bases and J by 2 bases, with 20 bases of the junction left unmatched. The CDR3 loop is CASSREPGQLFSLGNQPQHF. In nucleotides, the CDR3 is TGCGCCAGCAGCCGAGAACCGGGACAGCTATTTTCGTTGGGCAATCAGCCCCAGCATTTT.

The chain combines TRBV7-2 with TRBJ1-4; no reliable D call. The CDR3 totals 13 residues. V was shortened by 0 bases and J by 5 bases, with 4 bases between the two germline ends. Germline CDR1 is SGHTA and CDR2 is FQGNSA. The CDR3 reads CASSLAPNEKLFF. The CDR3 nucleotides read TGTGCCAGCAGCTTAGCCCCGAATGAAAAACTGTTTTTT.

The V and J genes are TRBV2 and TRBJ2-2, with D perhaps assigned TRBD1 or TRBD2 (5 bases each). Germline V gene data show CDR1 as SNHLY and CDR2 as FYNNEI. This CDR3 contains 15 residues. Deletions cut 1 base from V and 3 bases from J, with 9 bases between. The chain's CDR3 is CASSEEVGDTGELFF. CDR3 nucleotides: TGTGCCAGCAGTGAAGAGGTGGGGGACACCGGGGAGCTGTTTTTT.

The chain couples TRBV5-5 to TRBJ2-7, with TRBD1 matching over 8 bases. Trimming took 5 bases from V and 2 from J; bases not matched to a gene: 3. There are 13 residues in the CDR3. Germline CDR1 and CDR2: SGHKS and YYEKEE (reference sequence). CDR3 DNA: TGTGCCAGCAGTTCACAGGGGGCCTACGAGCAGTACTTC. Translated, it gives CASSSQGAYEQYF.

The CDR3 is CASSYVGQGTEAFF. The CDR3 nucleotides read TGTGCCAGCAGTTACGTCGGACAGGGGACTGAAGCTTTCTTT. The V and J genes are TRBV6-6 and TRBJ1-1, with 9 bases fitting TRBD1. Germline-derived CDR1 and CDR2 are MNHNY and SVGAGI (reference sequence). This CDR3 is built from 14 residues. With 2 bases clipped from V and 5 bases from J, the junction kept 3 bases outside the gene matches.

V and J are TRBV5-1 and TRBJ2-6; TRBD2 might be the D (6 bases). The V end lost 1 base, the J end lost 4 bases, and 15 bases lay between the germline ends. The CDR3 contains 17 residues. Germline CDR1 reads SGHRS; CDR2 reads YFSETQ. CDR3 nucleotides: TGCGCCAGCAGCTTGTCCCGGGACTCCGCCGGGGCCAACGTCCTGACTTTC. This translates into CASSLSRDSAGANVLTF.

This sequence joins TRBV19 and TRBJ2-3, with 8 bases fitting TRBD1. V was pared by 3 bases and J by 2 bases, with 10 bases of the junction left unmatched. The CDR3 covers 17 residues. In germline, CDR1 is LNHDA, CDR2 SQIVND (reference sequence). The CDR3 DNA reads as TGTGCCAGTAGTATCCTACGATCGACAGGGGACACAGATACGCAGTATTTT. This codes for CASSILRSTGDTDTQYF.

The chain uses TRBV11-2 and TRBJ2-1; tentative D call: TRBD1 (5 bases). V lost 5 bases, J lost 5 bases, and 13 bases lay in between. Per germline, CDR1 SGHAT and CDR2 FQNNGV. This CDR3 has 14 residues. The CDR3 DNA sequence: TGTGCCAGCAGCCCCTTGACAGAAAACAATGAGCAGTTCTTC. Its translation: CASSPLTENNEQFF.

The chain couples TRBV9 to TRBJ1-2; TRBD1 might be the D (5 bases). Trimming pared 3 bases from V and 2 bases from J, leaving 14 bases between. This CDR3 contains 15 residues. Germline V gene sequence: CDR1 SGDLS, CDR2 YYNGEE. This CDR3 is CASSAAGTTNYGYTF. The CDR3 region has the DNA TGTGCCAGCAGCGCCGCCGGGACGACAAACTATGGCTACACCTTC.

The chain couples TRBV20-1 to TRBJ2-7, with D possibly matching TRBD1 (5 bases). CDR1 and CDR2 (germline): DFQATT, SNEGSKA (reference sequence). Trimming took off 6 bases at V and 1 base at J, with 7 bases between the two ends. The CDR3 is made up of 11 amino acids. The CDR3 nucleotides are TGCAGTGCGGCAGGGTCCTACGAGCAGTACTTC. It encodes CSAAGSYEQYF.

The chain joins TRBV6-6 to TRBJ1-5; 11 bases line up with TRBD1. Trimming removed 6 bases from V and 6 bases from J; junction bases left unmatched: 10. Germline V CDR1 and CDR2: MNHNY, SVGAGI (reference sequence). The CDR3 spans 16 residues. CDR3 nucleotides: TGTGCCAGCAGAGGGAGTGGACAGGGGGCGGTTCAGCCCCAGCATTTT. Encoded protein: CASRGSGQGAVQPQHF.

The chain couples TRBV5-6 to TRBJ1-4, with 9 nucleotides matching TRBD1. Trimming cost V 2 bases and J 7 bases; bases outside gene matches: 9. Germline assignment: CDR1 SGHDT and CDR2 YYEEEE. The CDR3 is 16 amino acids. The CDR3 protein is CASSFFPGTGTEKLFF. CDR3 DNA: TGTGCCAGCAGCTTTTTCCCCGGGACAGGGACTGAAAAACTGTTTTTT.

The rearrangement uses TRBV27 and TRBJ1-5; D not resolved. V was pared by 2 bases and J by 2 bases, with 19 bases between. Per the germline V gene, CDR1 is MNHEY and CDR2 is SMNVEV (reference sequence). The CDR3 contains 18 residues. The CDR3 loop reads CASSLGRSTRVGNQPQHF. The CDR3, as DNA: TGTGCCAGCAGTTTAGGCAGGTCAACGAGGGTCGGCAATCAGCCCCAGCATTTT.

Only one count was recorded for this clone. The chain is built from TRBV7-6 and TRBJ2-1, with TRBD1 identical over 9 bases. The CDR3 is made up of 14 amino acids. Germline values: CDR1 SGHVS, CDR2 FNYEAQ. Germline trimming cut 2 bases from V and 8 bases from J; bases unmatched to any gene: 4. The CDR3 is CASSLTDRGDEQFF. DNA of the CDR3: TGTGCCAGCAGCTTAACGGACAGGGGCGATGAGCAGTTCTTC.

The CDR3, as DNA: TGCGCCAGCAGCTTGGAACAGGGGGCGAGAGGCTACACCTTC. Translating it yields CASSLEQGARGYTF. J is TRBJ1-2 and V is TRBV5-1, with 9 bases identical to TRBD1. V was clipped by 0 bases and J by 8 bases; unmatched bases: 5. The CDR3 is made up of 14 amino acids. Germline loops: CDR1 SGHRS, CDR2 YFSETQ.

The chain employs TRBV2 and TRBJ2-3; 10 bases match TRBD2. Germline loops: CDR1 SNHLY, CDR2 FYNNEI. CDR3 length: 16 residues. The V segment lost 6 bases and the J segment 2 bases; nucleotides outside the gene matches: 8. CDR3 in DNA: TGTGCCAGCAGGACACTAGCGGGGCCTTACACAGATACGCAGTATTTT. It codes for CASRTLAGPYTDTQYF.

J is TRBJ2-6 and V is TRBV5-1; 7 positions match TRBD2. V was pared by 2 bases and J by 3 bases, with 5 bases of the junction left unmatched. The CDR3 extends over 16 amino acids. Germline CDR1 is SGHRS and CDR2 is YFSETQ. CDR3 loop: CASSFPGGNGANVLTF. CDR3 bases: TGCGCCAGCAGCTTTCCGGGGGGAAATGGGGCCAACGTCCTGACTTTC.

The J gene is TRBJ2-5, the V gene TRBV9; D perhaps matches TRBD2 (6 bases). Trimming took 2 bases from V and 5 from J, leaving 10 bases between them. Germline CDR1 is SGDLS and CDR2 is YYNGEE. This CDR3 comprises 13 residues. Written as DNA, the CDR3 is TGTGCCAGCAGCGTCGCGGGATGGGAGACCCAGTACTTC. Encoded protein: CASSVAGWETQYF.